This T cell receptor (beta chain) appears in the sequencing data of a study of glioma-infiltrating T cells after dendritic cell vaccination. Study overall: Patients received autologous tumor lysate-pulsed dendritic cell vaccination between about 2002 and 2013. Autologous tumor lysate was loaded overnight onto monocyte-derived dendritic cells grown seven days with IL-4 and GM-CSF.

Germline values: CDR1 MNHEY, CDR2 SMNVEV (reference sequence). V lost 5 bases, J lost 2 bases, and 9 bases lay in between. This CDR3 is built from 13 residues. The PCR used 60 V beta and 13 J beta primers. Data came from immunoSEQ multiplex PCR; TCRdb stores just in-frame clones and leaves some out. Seen here are about 65,000 clones, about 89% observed once, and the top ten hold roughly 12%. Time point of the sample: after dendritic cell vaccination, including at tumor progression/relapse. PBMC were collected before vaccination, two weeks after the third vaccination, and at progression. This specimen was blood, taken after dendritic cell vaccination. The J gene is TRBJ1-2, the V gene TRBV27, with D possibly matching TRBD1 (6 bases). The TCR originated in a human donor with glioblastoma. CDR3 nucleotides: TGTGCCAGCAGTCCACAGGGCAACTATGGCTACACCTTC. Translation gives CASSPQGNYGYTF.